This entry features one T cell receptor beta chain sequence. Trimming shortened V by 3 bases and J by 3 bases, and 11 bases separated the two germline ends. The CDR3 loop spans 13 amino acids. In germline, CDR1 is GTSNPN, CDR2 SVGIG (reference sequence). These data belong to a study of radiation and T cells in renal cell carcinoma. The wider study: Nephrectomy followed 15 Gy stereotactic body radiation by 4 weeks.

Regarding time point: blood 2 weeks post-SBRT. Treatment meaning: 15 Gy SBRT to primary tumor, nephrectomy 4 weeks later. Radiation-treated patients gave blood at baseline, week 2 and week 4. This table comes from immunoSEQ multiplex PCR, and its TCRdb copy is limited to in-frame clones, with some not included. The table has about 130,000 clones, 81% seen once. The chain recombines TRBV30 with TRBJ1-1; D is perhaps TRBD1 (5 bases). This receptor was obtained from a man aged 45-60 years with renal cell carcinoma. The material sequenced was blood, taken from a patient whose treatment included radiotherapy and nephrectomy. This CDR3 is CAWRDSWDTEAFF. CDR3 nucleotide sequence: TGTGCCTGGAGAGACAGTTGGGACACTGAAGCTTTCTTT.